The subject of this entry is one T cell receptor (beta chain). Its antigen is unknown. This entry comes from a study of cytomegalovirus exposure and HLA in healthy donors. PCR involved 60 Vbeta and 13 Jbeta primers. Data came from immunoSEQ multiplex PCR; TCRdb stores just in-frame clones and leaves some out. The data show under 75,000 clones, 74% seen once. From germline, CDR1 is SGHDT and CDR2 YYEEEE. V was pared by 3 bases and J by 2 bases, with 4 bases of the junction left unmatched. This CDR3 is built from 14 residues. Study-level results: A later analysis reportedly found that, within productive TCRs, an Asian-associated ancestry cluster had fewer N-insertions than the mean observed across the approximately 600 donors.

The clonotype comes from a human donor in good health. The chain links TRBV5-6 to TRBJ1-2; 7 bases are a match to TRBD1. Sample: PBMCs. The CDR3 reads CASSSGQANYGYTF. The CDR3 coding sequence is TGTGCCAGCAGCTCCGGACAGGCGAACTATGGCTACACCTTC.